One and the same sample provided the 5 T cell receptor beta chains below, sequenced in a study of blood T cell repertoires in COVID-19. Sequenced by immunoSEQ multiplex PCR; TCRdb stores in-frame clones only, minus some. Among some 20,000 clones listed, about 87% were seen once. The sequenced sample was peripheral blood. The receptors derive from a human donor in a cohort sampled during active COVID-19.

This chain joins TRBV2 and TRBJ2-3; D gene unclear. CDR3 length equals 11 residues. The germline V and J ends were trimmed by 3 bases and 5 bases, with 3 bases remaining between them. Per germline, CDR1 SNHLY and CDR2 FYNNEI. CDR3 sequence: CASSDGDTQYF. The CDR3 region has the DNA TGTGCCAGCAGTGACGGAGATACGCAGTATTTT.

The V call is TRBV5-1, the J call TRBJ2-7; tentatively, D is TRBD1 (6 bases). Looked up from germline, CDR1 is SGHRS and CDR2 is YFSETQ. The CDR3 consists of 15 residues. Trimming cost V 2 bases and J 0 bases, with 12 bases left between them. CDR3 sequence: CASSFSGDSSYEQYF. CDR3 in DNA: TGCGCCAGCAGCTTCTCAGGGGATAGCTCCTACGAGCAGTACTTC.

V and J are TRBV7-8 and TRBJ1-2; unclear D gene. Germline CDR1 SGHVS, CDR2 FQNEAQ. Trimming pared 4 bases from V and 4 bases from J, leaving 10 bases between. CDR3 length: 13 amino acids. This chain's CDR3 is CASSSTEGYGYTF. The DNA for the CDR3 is TGTGCCAGCAGCTCCACCGAGGGCTATGGCTACACCTTC.

The J gene is TRBJ2-7, the V gene TRBV24-1, with 7 bases aligning to TRBD1. After removal of 7 bases from V and 3 bases from J, the junction contained 8 bases not matched to a gene. The CDR3 has 14 residues. CDR1 is KGHDR and CDR2 is SFDVKD in the germline V gene. The CDR3 nucleotides are TGTGCCACCAGCCCAGGGACAGCCCGCTACGAGCAGTACTTC. Translating it yields CATSPGTARYEQYF.

The chain recombines TRBV3-1 (or the pseudogene TRBV3-2) with TRBJ1-1; D may be TRBD1 (6 bases). Trimming left V 4 bases short and J 2 bases short, with 11 bases between. There are 14 residues in the CDR3. Germline V gene data show CDR1 as LGHDT and CDR2 as YNNKEL (reference sequence). The CDR3 here is CASSPQTGNTEAFF. In DNA form, the CDR3 reads TGTGCCAGCAGCCCCCAGACAGGCAACACTGAAGCTTTCTTT.